A single sample is the source of the 28 T cell receptor beta chains below, sequenced in a study of blood T cell repertoires in COVID-19. Sequencing used immunoSEQ multiplex PCR; TCRdb keeps in-frame clones, though not all of them. This table holds hundreds of thousands of clones, roughly 89% found once. The sample taken for sequencing was PBMCs or T cells enriched from blood (not recorded which). Receptors originate from a woman aged 30 to 39 who had recovered from COVID-19.

Points on this clone: This sample also contains other DNA sequences that code for the same CDR3. The V call is TRBV27, the J call TRBJ2-2; D is ambiguous. The CDR3 has 12 amino acids. V was shortened by 3 bases and J by 5 bases, with 4 bases between the two germline ends. Germline CDR1 is MNHEY and CDR2 is SMNVEV (reference sequence). DNA of the CDR3: TGTGCCAGCAGTTTTTCGACCGGGGAGCTGTTTTTT. This codes for CASSFSTGELFF.

The rearrangement uses TRBV2 and TRBJ2-1; 11 nucleotides agree with TRBD2. The V segment lost 3 bases and the J segment 4 bases; nucleotides outside the gene matches: 5. The CDR3 is made up of 16 amino acids. Germline V gives CDR1 SNHLY, CDR2 FYNNEI. CDR3 bases: TGTGCCAGCAGTGACCTTAGCGGGAGGGAATACAATGAGCAGTTCTTC. Protein: CASSDLSGREYNEQFF.

The J gene is TRBJ2-7, the V gene TRBV3-1 (or the pseudogene TRBV3-2); TRBD2 matches 11 bases. The CDR3 spans 15 residues. With V trimmed by 4 bases and J by 5 bases, 7 bases remained unmatched. The germline gives CDR1 LGHDT, CDR2 YNNKEL (reference sequence). In DNA, the CDR3 is TGTGCCAGCAGCCGGTTAGCGGGAGGGTTCCACGAGCAGTACTTC. This sequence encodes CASSRLAGGFHEQYF.

This CDR3 is CASSLTGDYGYTF. In DNA, the CDR3 is TGTGCCAGCAGCTTAACAGGGGACTATGGCTACACCTTC. The chain has TRBV11-1 and TRBJ1-2, with 7 bases lining up with TRBD1. The CDR3 loop spans 13 amino acids. Germline trimming cut 2 bases from V and 3 bases from J; bases unmatched to any gene: 0. Germline V gene lookup returns CDR1 SGHAT and CDR2 FQDESV (reference sequence).

This clone appeared a few times. Other DNA sequences in the sample encode the same CDR3. This sequence joins TRBV6-5 and TRBJ2-7, with D perhaps matching TRBD1 (5 bases). V was pared by 2 bases and J by 5 bases, with 13 bases between. Per the germline V gene, CDR1 is MNHEY and CDR2 is SVGAGI. This CDR3 is 14 amino acids long. The CDR3 sequence is CASSYDRGDHEQYF. The DNA for the CDR3 is TGTGCCAGCAGTTACGATAGGGGCGACCACGAGCAGTACTTC.

The chain combines TRBV5-4 with TRBJ2-7, with 8 bases that match TRBD1. The V gene's germline CDR1 is SGHNT and CDR2 YYREEE (reference sequence). J was trimmed by 2 bases and V by 3 bases; bases with no gene match: 10. The CDR3 runs to 16 residues. The CDR3 DNA reads as TGTGCCAGCAGCTACTACCCGTGGACAGGGACCTACGAGCAGTACTTC. This translates into CASSYYPWTGTYEQYF. Combining the CDR3 with reference TRBV5-4 and TRBJ2-7 gives the whole variable domain ETGVTQSPTHLIKTRGQQVTLRCSSQSGHNTVSWYQQALGQGPQFIFQYYREEENGRGNFPPRFSGLQFPNYSSELNVNALELDDSALYLCASSYYPWTGTYEQYFGPGTRLTVT.

This sequence joins TRBV5-1 and TRBJ1-2, with 8 positions matching TRBD1. Losses at the gene ends were 6 bases for V and 1 base for J; bases not matched to a gene: 8. Germline CDR1 SGHRS, CDR2 YFSETQ. The CDR3 extends over 15 amino acids. The CDR3 sequence: CASNIGTGVNYGYTF. CDR3 DNA sequence: TGCGCCAGCAACATCGGGACAGGCGTTAACTATGGCTACACCTTC.

The table lists this clone with a count of one. Sequence at one end of the junction differs from germline and may be a read error. The chain joins TRBV7-9 to TRBJ2-7, with D tentatively TRBD2 (5 bases). Per the germline V gene, CDR1 is SEHNR and CDR2 is FQNEAQ (reference sequence). This CDR3 has 14 amino acids. The CDR3 bases are TGTGCCAGCAGCTTAGGACTAATTTCCTTCGAGCAGTACTTC. It codes for CASSLGLISFEQYF. Full variable domain (missing parts from reference TRBV7-9 and TRBJ2-7): DTGVSQNPRHKITKRGQNVTFRCDPISEHNRLYWYRQTLGQGPEFLTYFQNEAQLEKSRLLSDRFSAERPKGSFSTLEIQRTEQGDSAMYLCASSLGLISFEQYFGPGTRLTVT.

The chain joins TRBV19 to TRBJ1-1; D possibly corresponds to TRBD1 (6 bases). Between the trimmed V and J ends, which lost 6 bases and 2 bases, there was a span of 19 bases. This CDR3 comprises 16 residues. The germline CDR1 and CDR2 sequences are LNHDA and SQIVND (reference sequence). CDR3 region: CASRLGGRGSNTEAFF. The CDR3, as DNA: TGTGCCAGTAGACTAGGAGGGAGGGGGTCTAACACTGAAGCTTTCTTT.

CDR3 coding DNA: TGCAGCGTTGATTGGCTAGCGGGAGGCGAGCAGTTCTTC. It yields the protein CSVDWLAGGEQFF. The gene calls are TRBV29-1 and TRBJ2-1; 11 positions agree with TRBD2. Germline CDR1 SQVTM, CDR2 ANQGSEA. J gave up 10 bases and V 3 bases, and 5 bases lay outside the gene matches. This CDR3 region has 13 residues.

The V and J genes are TRBV2 and TRBJ1-1; possibly TRBD1 for D (5 bases). Trimming took 6 bases from V and 0 from J, leaving 11 bases between them. This CDR3 has 14 residues. Germline V CDR1 and CDR2: SNHLY, FYNNEI. In DNA, the CDR3 is TGTGCCAGCAGAGACAGACGGATGAACACTGAAGCTTTCTTT. This gives the protein CASRDRRMNTEAFF.

The chain uses TRBV12-3 or TRBV12-4 and TRBJ1-1; 9 bases are shared with TRBD1. Trimming took 5 bases from V and 5 from J; bases not matched to a gene: 3. The CDR3 contains 13 residues. As DNA, the CDR3 is TGTGCCAGCAGTCGGGACAGGGAGACTGAAGCTTTCTTT. It yields the protein CASSRDRETEAFF.

The chain combines TRBV3-1 (or the pseudogene TRBV3-2) with TRBJ1-2; TRBD1 agrees at 10 bases. Germline CDR1 reads LGHDT; CDR2 reads YNNKEL (reference sequence). The J segment lost 6 bases and the V segment lost 7 bases, leaving 2 bases of the junction unmatched. CDR3 length: 12 amino acids. The CDR3 is CASTGTGDGYTF. DNA of the CDR3: TGTGCCAGCACCGGGACAGGGGATGGCTACACCTTC.

CDR3 nucleotides: TGTGCCAGCAGTTTAGTACTAGCGGGAGGTTCTGGCTACGAGCAGTACTTC. Translated, it gives CASSLVLAGGSGYEQYF. V usage is TRBV27 and J usage is TRBJ2-7; TRBD2 matches at 12 bases. This CDR3 contains 17 residues. V was clipped by 2 bases and J by 3 bases; unmatched bases: 8. Germline assignment: CDR1 MNHEY and CDR2 SMNVEV (reference sequence).

This clone has a single count. The V call is TRBV10-3, the J call TRBJ1-1, with 8 bases that match TRBD1. The CDR3 length is 14 residues. J was trimmed by 10 bases and V by 2 bases; bases with no gene match: 9. The germline V gene has CDR1 ENHRY and CDR2 SYGVKD. CDR3 sequence reads: CAISEGQGIVAAFF. DNA for the CDR3: TGTGCCATCAGTGAGGGACAGGGAATCGTTGCAGCTTTCTTT.

The V call is TRBV19, the J call TRBJ2-6; 10 positions agree with TRBD1. V lost 8 bases to trimming and J lost 2 bases; unmatched junction nucleotides: 3. The CDR3 runs 15 residues. The germline gives CDR1 LNHDA, CDR2 SQIVND (reference sequence). The CDR3 here is CASQDRGAGANVLTF. The CDR3 bases are TGTGCCAGTCAGGACAGGGGGGCTGGGGCCAACGTCCTGACTTTC.

The chain links TRBV10-3 to TRBJ2-3; 9 bases line up with TRBD1. Per the germline V gene, CDR1 is ENHRY and CDR2 is SYGVKD. This CDR3 spans 14 amino acids. V shed 6 bases and J 0 bases; nucleotides not matched to a gene: 1. The CDR3: CAIRQGASTDTQYF. In DNA form, the CDR3 reads TGTGCCATCAGACAGGGGGCCAGCACAGATACGCAGTATTTT.

CDR3 in amino acids: CASSPAGEHQPQHF. The CDR3 nucleotides read TGTGCCAGCTCACCCGCAGGGGAACATCAGCCCCAGCATTTT. The chain carries TRBV18 and TRBJ1-5; D is perhaps TRBD1 (6 bases). CDR1 is KGHSH, CDR2 LQKENI, per germline. V shed 3 bases and J shed 5 bases, with 11 bases lying between them. This CDR3 comprises 14 residues.

This chain joins TRBV28 and TRBJ2-1; D perhaps matches TRBD2 (5 bases). This CDR3 spans 15 amino acids. Germline loops: CDR1 MDHEN, CDR2 SYDVKM. Between the trimmed V and J ends, which lost 7 bases and 2 bases, there was a span of 15 bases. CDR3 sequence (DNA): TGTGCCAGCATCGGTCCCGGGAAAGCCTACAATGAGCAGTTCTTC. It translates to CASIGPGKAYNEQFF. The variable domain in full, completed from reference TRBV28 and TRBJ2-1, reads DVKVTQSSRYLVKRTGEKVFLECVQDMDHENMFWYRQDPGLGLRLIYFSYDVKMKEKGDIPEGYSVSREKKERFSLILESASTNQTSMYLCASIGPGKAYNEQFFGPGTRLTVL.

The rearrangement links TRBV4-2 to TRBJ1-2, with TRBD1 matching 10 bases. Trimming cost V 3 bases and J 5 bases; bases outside gene matches: 9. Germline lookup yields CDR1 LGHNA and CDR2 YNFKEQ. The CDR3 contains 16 residues. The CDR3 nucleotides read TGTGCCAGCAGCCAGGATCACCGGGACAGGGGATATGGCTACACCTTC. It encodes CASSQDHRDRGYGYTF.

The chain joins TRBV7-2 to TRBJ1-2; TRBD1 might be the D (5 bases). V lost 1 base and J lost 5, with 14 bases in between. CDR3 size: 15 residues. Per the germline V gene, CDR1 is SGHTA and CDR2 is FQGNSA. DNA for the CDR3: TGTGCCAGCAGCTTAGGACTCAGGGTGGGGTATGGCTACACCTTC. It yields the protein CASSLGLRVGYGYTF.

This clone occurred a few times. The V and J genes are TRBV7-9 and TRBJ1-1, with a tentative D call TRBD1 (5 bases). CDR1 is SEHNR and CDR2 is FQNEAQ in the germline V gene (reference sequence). The CDR3 is 12 amino acids. The V end lost 5 bases, the J end lost 7 bases, and 11 bases lay between the germline ends. The CDR3 loop reads CASSPGGVEAFF. CDR3 nucleotides: TGTGCCAGCAGCCCGGGGGGGGTTGAAGCTTTCTTT.

The chain is built from TRBV2 and TRBJ2-5; TRBD2 might be the D (5 bases). V was pared by 7 bases and J by 4 bases, with 13 bases between. The CDR3 is 13 residues long. Germline values: CDR1 SNHLY, CDR2 FYNNEI. CDR3 DNA sequence: TGTGCCAGCACCCTCGGACGGGGAGAGACCCAGTACTTC. The encoded protein is CASTLGRGETQYF.

The genes are TRBV11-2 and TRBJ1-5; TRBD1 might be the D (6 bases). Germline V gene lookup returns CDR1 SGHAT and CDR2 FQNNGV. The CDR3 runs 13 residues. The V end lost 3 bases, the J end lost 7 bases, and 10 bases lay between the germline ends. The CDR3 reads CASSFRGYQPQHF. DNA for the CDR3: TGTGCCAGCAGCTTCAGGGGTTACCAGCCCCAGCATTTT.

J is TRBJ2-3 and V is TRBV6-5; possible D gene TRBD1, 6 bases. Trimming shortened V by 5 bases and J by 4 bases, and 16 bases separated the two germline ends. The germline V gene has CDR1 MNHEY and CDR2 SVGAGI. CDR3 length: 15 residues. CDR3 protein: CASSPQGSAADTQYF. The CDR3 nucleotides are TGTGCCAGCAGTCCCCAGGGGTCGGCTGCAGATACGCAGTATTTT.

The chain recombines TRBV11-2 with TRBJ2-1; D is unresolved. This CDR3 region has 14 residues. Germline CDR1 SGHAT, CDR2 FQNNGV. The ends were cut back, 0 bases at V and 4 bases at J, with 7 bases in the middle. CDR3 bases: TGTGCCAGCAGCTTAGATGGCCGTTACAATGAGCAGTTCTTC. As protein: CASSLDGRYNEQFF.

The V gene is TRBV7-2, the J gene TRBJ1-4; 7 bases map to TRBD1. With V trimmed by 10 bases and J by 5 bases, 7 bases remained unmatched. Germline CDR1 is SGHTA and CDR2 is FQGNSA. The CDR3 has 13 amino acids. Written as DNA, the CDR3 is TGTGCCACCGCTCGGGACAGAAATGAAAAACTGTTTTTT. Translating it yields CATARDRNEKLFF. Based on the CDR3 plus reference TRBV7-2 and TRBJ1-4, the full variable domain is GAGVSQSPSNKVTEKGKDVELRCDPISGHTALYWYRQSLGQGLEFLIYFQGNSAPDKSGLPSDRFSAERTGGSVSTLTIQRTQQEDSAVYLCATARDRNEKLFFGSGTQLSVL.

The chain recombines TRBV18 with TRBJ1-1, with no clear D. The V gene's germline CDR1 is KGHSH and CDR2 LQKENI. Trimming removed 4 bases at V and 4 bases at J, with 13 bases between. The CDR3 has 14 amino acids. DNA for the CDR3: TGTGCCAGCTCACGACCGACGGAGGGCACTGAAGCTTTCTTT. Translated: CASSRPTEGTEAFF.